Below, 21 T cell receptor beta chains from the same sample are listed, as sequenced in a study of blood T cell repertoires in COVID-19. Some clones are missing from TCRdb's copy, which holds only in-frame ones; the method was immunoSEQ multiplex PCR. The table lists approximately 440,000 clones, around 89% of them singletons. Sequencing was performed on peripheral blood. These receptors were collected from a woman aged 50 to 65 with COVID-19, enrolled during active disease.

This clone was seen once. J is TRBJ2-3 and V is TRBV15, with a tentative D call TRBD2 (5 bases). V was cut by 0 bases and J by 6 bases, with 16 bases left in between. Germline lookup yields CDR1 LNHNV and CDR2 YYDKDF (reference sequence). The CDR3 sequence is 16 residues long. The CDR3 DNA follows: TGTGCCACCAGCAGAGATCTGAGGGTCCATGGGGATACGCAGTATTTT. Its protein product is CATSRDLRVHGDTQYF.

The chain is built from TRBV6-1 and TRBJ1-6; D remains ambiguous. There are 14 residues in the CDR3. Germline CDR1 and CDR2: MNHNS and SASEGT. Trimming pared 3 bases from V and 8 bases from J, leaving 11 bases between. The CDR3 nucleotides read TGTGCCAGCAGTGAGACCTACGAGGATTCACCCCTCCACTTT. Protein sequence: CASSETYEDSPLHF.

The rearrangement uses TRBV4-1 and TRBJ1-2; the match to TRBD1 covers 7 bases. V lost 4 bases and J lost 2; bases outside the gene matches: 7. This CDR3 region has 15 residues. The germline V gene has CDR1 MGHRA and CDR2 YSYEKL. Here the CDR3 reads CASSRQGDQNYGYTF. CDR3 DNA: TGCGCCAGCAGCCGCCAGGGGGACCAAAACTATGGCTACACCTTC.

CDR3 sequence (DNA): TGTGCCAACTTAAAACGGGACAGGGGTTTCGATGAGCAGTTCTTC. Protein sequence: CANLKRDRGFDEQFF. V gene TRBV2 combines with J gene TRBJ2-1; the match to TRBD1 covers 10 bases. The CDR3 sequence is 15 residues long. The germline V gene has CDR1 SNHLY and CDR2 FYNNEI. The junction had 14 bases not matched to a gene; V was cut back by 10 bases and J by 8 bases.

The chain is built from TRBV28 and TRBJ2-1; 11 nucleotides line up with TRBD2. Germline-derived CDR1 and CDR2 are MDHEN and SYDVKM. The V and J ends lost 7 bases and 7 bases, in that order; junction bases with no gene match: 15. The CDR3 is 17 amino acids. The CDR3 is CASKLAGGLVLGNEQFF. The CDR3 DNA reads as TGTGCCAGCAAGCTAGCGGGGGGCCTCGTTTTAGGGAATGAGCAGTTCTTC.

The V gene is TRBV19, the J gene TRBJ2-1; TRBD2 matches 7 bases. The germline gives CDR1 LNHDA, CDR2 SQIVND (reference sequence). V dropped 8 bases and J dropped 7; count of bases not matched to a gene: 5. This CDR3 has 12 amino acids. CDR3 sequence reads: CASSLGGNEQFF. CDR3 sequence (DNA): TGTGCCAGTTCCCTGGGGGGGAATGAGCAGTTCTTC.

The rearrangement links TRBV12-2 to TRBJ1-6; the D call TRBD1 from the table was never checked on the DNA. TRBV12-2 is a pseudogene locus. There are 13 residues in the CDR3. The CDR3: CASRDRGRSPLHF. The CDR3 DNA is TGTGCAAGTCGCGACAGGGGGCGTTCACCCCTCCACTTT.

V and J are TRBV28 and TRBJ1-2; 7 nucleotides agree with TRBD1. CDR3 size: 14 residues. Germline-derived CDR1 and CDR2 are MDHEN and SYDVKM. V was clipped by 5 bases and J by 3 bases; unmatched bases: 6. CDR3 loop: CASSIPGTDYGYTF. DNA of the CDR3: TGTGCCAGCAGTATCCCCGGGACAGACTATGGCTACACCTTC.

The chain carries TRBV24-1 and TRBJ2-1, with D tentatively TRBD1 (6 bases). Trimming cost V 4 bases and J 7 bases, with 10 bases left between them. The germline V gene encodes CDR1 KGHDR and CDR2 SFDVKD. The CDR3 runs 13 residues. The DNA of the CDR3 is TGTGCCACCAGTGACAGGGGTCTGAATGAGCAGTTCTTC. Protein sequence: CATSDRGLNEQFF.

This clone was seen ten or more times. The chain carries TRBV10-3 and TRBJ2-1; a possible D gene is TRBD1 (6 bases). V was pared by 4 bases and J by 0 bases, with 13 bases between. This CDR3 is built from 16 residues. Germline CDR1 reads ENHRY; CDR2 reads SYGVKD. CDR3 in amino acids: CAISGRTESSYNEQFF. The CDR3 DNA reads TGTGCCATCAGTGGGCGGACAGAGAGCTCCTACAATGAGCAGTTCTTC.

J is TRBJ1-3 and V is TRBV11-2; maybe TRBD1 (5 bases). Germline values: CDR1 SGHAT, CDR2 FQNNGV. V shed 0 bases and J shed 4 bases, with 13 bases lying between them. This CDR3 has 16 amino acids. CDR3 bases: TGTGCCAGCAGCTTAGATCCAGGGCAGGCGGGAAACACCATATATTTT. Protein sequence: CASSLDPGQAGNTIYF.

This chain links TRBV27 with TRBJ1-2, with 8 bases that match TRBD1. Unmatched junction bases numbered 5, after V lost 3 bases and J lost 8 bases. This CDR3 is 13 amino acids long. Germline V gene data show CDR1 as MNHEY and CDR2 as SMNVEV (reference sequence). CDR3 region: CASSFARGQGYTF. CDR3 coding DNA: TGTGCCAGCAGTTTCGCCAGGGGGCAGGGCTACACCTTC.

V and J are TRBV7-2 and TRBJ2-3; D unclear. Germline V CDR1 and CDR2: SGHTA, FQGNSA. This CDR3 is 13 amino acids long. The V gene lost 5 bases and the J gene lost 6 bases, with 12 bases spanning the gap. CDR3 sequence (DNA): TGTGCCAGCAGCGGGCAGTTCCCCGATACGCAGTATTTT. Its protein product is CASSGQFPDTQYF.

This chain joins TRBV3-1 (or the pseudogene TRBV3-2) and TRBJ1-1; maybe TRBD1 (5 bases). This CDR3 has 14 amino acids. V lost 4 bases and J 3 bases, leaving 12 bases between the germline ends. Germline V CDR1 and CDR2: LGHDT, YNNKEL (reference sequence). In DNA, the CDR3 is TGTGCCAGCAGCCGCCAACGGGGGGACACTGAAGCTTTCTTT. The encoded protein is CASSRQRGDTEAFF.

The J gene is TRBJ1-2, the V gene TRBV6-5, with D perhaps matching TRBD1 (5 bases). Germline-derived CDR1 and CDR2 are MNHEY and SVGAGI. The CDR3 covers 13 residues. The V gene lost 7 bases and the J gene lost 6 bases, with 15 bases spanning the gap. CDR3: CASIPRLGDGYTF. CDR3 bases: TGTGCCAGCATCCCACGGTTAGGGGATGGCTACACCTTC.

This clone was counted between two and nine times. The chain couples TRBV5-4 to TRBJ1-2, with 8 bases matching TRBD1. The CDR3 has 14 amino acids. Germline CDR1 reads SGHNT; CDR2 reads YYREEE (reference sequence). The V and J ends lost 5 bases and 5 bases, in that order; junction bases with no gene match: 8. The CDR3 loop is CASRIPGQVYGYTF. The CDR3 DNA sequence: TGTGCCAGCAGGATACCGGGACAGGTGTATGGCTACACCTTC.

As DNA, the CDR3 is TGTGCCAGCAGCTCCCCCGGAGTGTCAGGGATCTATGGCTACACCTTC. Translation: CASSSPGVSGIYGYTF. The V gene is TRBV7-9, the J gene TRBJ1-2, with D maybe TRBD1 (5 bases). Germline V gene lookup returns CDR1 SEHNR and CDR2 FQNEAQ (reference sequence). CDR3 size: 16 residues. Trimming took 4 bases from V and 4 from J, leaving 19 bases between them.

The V call is TRBV6-5, the J call TRBJ2-2; 7 positions agree with TRBD1. The length of the CDR3 is 15 residues. In germline, CDR1 is MNHEY, CDR2 SVGAGI. After removal of 6 bases from V and 0 bases from J, the junction contained 4 bases not matched to a gene. CDR3 DNA: TGTGCCAGCAGGGAGGACAGGCCGAACACCGGGGAGCTGTTTTTT. Encoded protein: CASREDRPNTGELFF.

V is TRBV6-5 and J is TRBJ2-5, with a weak D call TRBD2 (6 bases). The ends were cut back, 4 bases at V and 2 bases at J, with 8 bases in the middle. The CDR3 length is 13 residues. Germline loops: CDR1 MNHEY, CDR2 SVGAGI. The CDR3 nucleotides read TGTGCCAGCAGTTGGGGACTTCAAGAGACCCAGTACTTC. Translated: CASSWGLQETQYF.

The chain couples TRBV5-6 to TRBJ2-1; TRBD2 is a possible D gene (6 bases). Germline CDR1 and CDR2: SGHDT and YYEEEE. The length of the CDR3 is 15 residues. The V end was cut by 0 bases, the J end by 7 bases, with 14 bases between. CDR3: CASSLALPRGNEQFF. The CDR3 nucleotides read TGTGCCAGCAGCTTGGCCCTCCCCCGGGGGAATGAGCAGTTCTTC. The full variable domain, its missing parts supplied by reference TRBV5-6 and TRBJ2-1, is DAGVTQSPTHLIKTRGQQVTLRCSPKSGHDTVSWYQQALGQGPQFIFQYYEEEERQRGNFPDRFSGHQFPNYSSELNVNALLLGDSALYLCASSLALPRGNEQFFGPGTRLTVL.

This clone appeared a few times. The chain uses TRBV7-6 and TRBJ1-5, with D possibly being TRBD1 (6 bases). CDR3 size: 15 residues. Germline V gene data show CDR1 as SGHVS and CDR2 as FNYEAQ. V was clipped by 4 bases and J by 2 bases, with 12 bases between them. The CDR3 sequence is CASSSQGLGNQPQHF. As DNA, the CDR3 is TGTGCCAGCAGCTCACAGGGTTTAGGCAATCAGCCCCAGCATTTT.